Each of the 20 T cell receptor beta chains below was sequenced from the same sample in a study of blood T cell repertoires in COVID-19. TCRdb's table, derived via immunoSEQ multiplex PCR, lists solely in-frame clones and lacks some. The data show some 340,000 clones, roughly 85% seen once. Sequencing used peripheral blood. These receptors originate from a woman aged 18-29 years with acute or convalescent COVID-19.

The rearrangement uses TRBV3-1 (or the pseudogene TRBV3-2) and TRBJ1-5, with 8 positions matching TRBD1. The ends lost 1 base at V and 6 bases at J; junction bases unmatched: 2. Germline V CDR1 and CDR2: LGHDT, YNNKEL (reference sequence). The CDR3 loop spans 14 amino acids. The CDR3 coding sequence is TGTGCCAGCAGCCAAGGGGACAGGATTCAGCCCCAGCATTTT. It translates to CASSQGDRIQPQHF.

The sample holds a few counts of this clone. In DNA, the CDR3 is TGTGCCTGGAGTGTGACAGGGGGCGCCGGGGAGCTGTTTTTT. Its translation: CAWSVTGGAGELFF. This rearrangement joins TRBV30 to TRBJ2-2; 10 bases fit TRBD1. Germline CDR1 is GTSNPN and CDR2 is SVGIG (reference sequence). V dropped 0 bases and J dropped 6; count of bases not matched to a gene: 1. This CDR3 contains 14 residues.

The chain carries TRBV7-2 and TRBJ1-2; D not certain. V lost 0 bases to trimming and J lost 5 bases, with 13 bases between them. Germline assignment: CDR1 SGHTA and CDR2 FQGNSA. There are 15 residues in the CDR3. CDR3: CASSLAPWAEYGYTF. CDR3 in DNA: TGTGCCAGCAGCTTAGCCCCCTGGGCCGAGTATGGCTACACCTTC.

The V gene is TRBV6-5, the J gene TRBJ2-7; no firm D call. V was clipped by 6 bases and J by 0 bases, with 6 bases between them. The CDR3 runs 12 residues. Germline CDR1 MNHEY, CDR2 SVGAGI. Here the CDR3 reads CASSPNSYEQYF. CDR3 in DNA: TGTGCCAGCAGCCCCAACTCCTACGAGCAGTACTTC.

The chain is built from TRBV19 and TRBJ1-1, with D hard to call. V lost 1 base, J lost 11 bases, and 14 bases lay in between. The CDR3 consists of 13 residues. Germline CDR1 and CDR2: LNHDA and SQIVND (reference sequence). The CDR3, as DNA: TGTGCCAGTAGTATAGGTCCGGGGTTGGAGGCTTTCTTT. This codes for CASSIGPGLEAFF.

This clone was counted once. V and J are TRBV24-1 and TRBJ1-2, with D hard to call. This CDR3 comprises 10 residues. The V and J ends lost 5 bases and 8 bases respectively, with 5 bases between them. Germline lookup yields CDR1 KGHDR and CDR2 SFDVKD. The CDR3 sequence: CATSGRGYTF. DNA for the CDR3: TGTGCCACCAGTGGGCGGGGCTACACCTTC.

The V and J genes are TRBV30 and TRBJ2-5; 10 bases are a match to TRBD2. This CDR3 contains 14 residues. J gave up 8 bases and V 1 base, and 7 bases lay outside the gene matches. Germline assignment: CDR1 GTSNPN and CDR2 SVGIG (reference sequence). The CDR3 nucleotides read TGTGCCTGGAGTGAATTAGCGGGGGGATTTACCCAGTACTTC. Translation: CAWSELAGGFTQYF.

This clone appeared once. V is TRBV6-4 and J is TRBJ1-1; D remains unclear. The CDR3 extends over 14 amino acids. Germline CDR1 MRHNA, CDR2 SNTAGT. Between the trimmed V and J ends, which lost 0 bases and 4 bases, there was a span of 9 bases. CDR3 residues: CASSDSSRGTEAFF. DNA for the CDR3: TGTGCCAGCAGTGACTCTAGTCGGGGCACTGAAGCTTTCTTT.

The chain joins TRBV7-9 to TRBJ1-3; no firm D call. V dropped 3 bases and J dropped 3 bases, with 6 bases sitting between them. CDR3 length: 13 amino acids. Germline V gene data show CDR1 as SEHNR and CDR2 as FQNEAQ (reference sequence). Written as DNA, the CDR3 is TGTGCCAGCAGCTTTTCCCTTGGAAACACCATATATTTT. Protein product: CASSFSLGNTIYF.

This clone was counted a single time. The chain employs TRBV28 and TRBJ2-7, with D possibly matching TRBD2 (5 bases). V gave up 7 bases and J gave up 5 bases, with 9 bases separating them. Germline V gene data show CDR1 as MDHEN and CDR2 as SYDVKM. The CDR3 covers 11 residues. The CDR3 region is CASTSINEQYF. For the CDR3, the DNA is TGTGCCAGCACTAGCATCAACGAGCAGTACTTC.

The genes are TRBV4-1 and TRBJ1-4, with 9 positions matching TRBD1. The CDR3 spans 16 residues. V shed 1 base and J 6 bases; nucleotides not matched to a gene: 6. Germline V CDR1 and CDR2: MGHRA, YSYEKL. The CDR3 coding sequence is TGCGCCAGCAGCCAAGCCGCGGGACAGGGCCATGAAAAACTGTTTTTT. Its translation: CASSQAAGQGHEKLFF.

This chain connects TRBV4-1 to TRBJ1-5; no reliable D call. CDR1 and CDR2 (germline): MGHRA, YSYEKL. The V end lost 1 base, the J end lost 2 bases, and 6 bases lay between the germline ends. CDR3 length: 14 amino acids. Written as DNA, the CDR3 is TGCGCCAGCAGCCAAGGAACAGGCAATCAGCCCCAGCATTTT. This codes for CASSQGTGNQPQHF.

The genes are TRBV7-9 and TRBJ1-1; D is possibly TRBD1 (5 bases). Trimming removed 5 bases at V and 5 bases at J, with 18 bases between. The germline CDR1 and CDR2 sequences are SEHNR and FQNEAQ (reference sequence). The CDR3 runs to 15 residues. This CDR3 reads CASSPIGGGWTEAFF. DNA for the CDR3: TGTGCCAGCAGCCCCATTGGGGGGGGATGGACTGAAGCTTTCTTT.

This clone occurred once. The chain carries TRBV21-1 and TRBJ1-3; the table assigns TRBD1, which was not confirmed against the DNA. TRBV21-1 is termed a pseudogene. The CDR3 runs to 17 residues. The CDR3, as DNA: TGTGCCAGCAGCACCCACCGGGACAGAACCTCTGGAAACACCATATATTTT. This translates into CASSTHRDRTSGNTIYF.

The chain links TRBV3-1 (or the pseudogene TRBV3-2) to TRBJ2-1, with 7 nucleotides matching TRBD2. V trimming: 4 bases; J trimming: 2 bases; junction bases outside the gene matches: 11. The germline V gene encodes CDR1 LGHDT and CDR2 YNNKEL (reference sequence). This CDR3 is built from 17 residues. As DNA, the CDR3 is TGTGCCAGCAGCCTCTATAGGGCTAGCGGTCCCTACAATGAGCAGTTCTTC. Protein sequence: CASSLYRASGPYNEQFF.

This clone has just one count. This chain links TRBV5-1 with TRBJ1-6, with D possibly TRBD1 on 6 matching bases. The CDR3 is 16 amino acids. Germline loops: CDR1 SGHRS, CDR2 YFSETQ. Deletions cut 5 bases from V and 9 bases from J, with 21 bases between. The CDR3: CASSPDTQGGGSPLHF. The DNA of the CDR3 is TGCGCCAGCAGTCCCGATACACAGGGTGGAGGTTCACCCCTCCACTTT.

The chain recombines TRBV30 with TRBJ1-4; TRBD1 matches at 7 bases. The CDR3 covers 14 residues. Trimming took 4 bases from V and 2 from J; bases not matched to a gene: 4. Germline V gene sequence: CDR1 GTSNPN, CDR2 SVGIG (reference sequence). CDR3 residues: CAWNQGDTNEKLFF. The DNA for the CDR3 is TGTGCCTGGAATCAGGGGGATACTAATGAAAAACTGTTTTTT.

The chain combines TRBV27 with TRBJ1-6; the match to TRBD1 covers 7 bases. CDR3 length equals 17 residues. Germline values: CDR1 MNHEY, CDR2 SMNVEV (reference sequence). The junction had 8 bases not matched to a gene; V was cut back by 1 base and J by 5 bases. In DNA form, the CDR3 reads TGTGCCAGCAGTTTATGGGGCAGGGGGTTTGATAATTCACCCCTCCACTTT. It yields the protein CASSLWGRGFDNSPLHF.

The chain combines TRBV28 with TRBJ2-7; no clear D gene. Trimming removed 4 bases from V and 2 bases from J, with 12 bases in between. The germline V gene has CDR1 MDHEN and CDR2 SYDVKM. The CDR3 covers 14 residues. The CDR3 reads CASSSPRLPYEQYF. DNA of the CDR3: TGTGCCAGCAGTTCCCCGCGGCTACCCTACGAGCAGTACTTC. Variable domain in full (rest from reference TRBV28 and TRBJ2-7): DVKVTQSSRYLVKRTGEKVFLECVQDMDHENMFWYRQDPGLGLRLIYFSYDVKMKEKGDIPEGYSVSREKKERFSLILESASTNQTSMYLCASSSPRLPYEQYFGPGTRLTVT.

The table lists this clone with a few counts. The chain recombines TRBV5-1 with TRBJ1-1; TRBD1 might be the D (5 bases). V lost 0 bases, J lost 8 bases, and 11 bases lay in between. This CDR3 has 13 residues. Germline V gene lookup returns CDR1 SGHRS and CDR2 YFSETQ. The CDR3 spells CASSLGRAGEAFF. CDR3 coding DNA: TGCGCCAGCAGCTTGGGGAGAGCAGGGGAAGCTTTCTTT. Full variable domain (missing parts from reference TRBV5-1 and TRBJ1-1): KAGVTQTPRYLIKTRGQQVTLSCSPISGHRSVSWYQQTPGQGLQFLFEYFSETQRNKGNFPGRFSGRQFSNSRSEMNVSTLELGDSALYLCASSLGRAGEAFFGQGTRLTVV.